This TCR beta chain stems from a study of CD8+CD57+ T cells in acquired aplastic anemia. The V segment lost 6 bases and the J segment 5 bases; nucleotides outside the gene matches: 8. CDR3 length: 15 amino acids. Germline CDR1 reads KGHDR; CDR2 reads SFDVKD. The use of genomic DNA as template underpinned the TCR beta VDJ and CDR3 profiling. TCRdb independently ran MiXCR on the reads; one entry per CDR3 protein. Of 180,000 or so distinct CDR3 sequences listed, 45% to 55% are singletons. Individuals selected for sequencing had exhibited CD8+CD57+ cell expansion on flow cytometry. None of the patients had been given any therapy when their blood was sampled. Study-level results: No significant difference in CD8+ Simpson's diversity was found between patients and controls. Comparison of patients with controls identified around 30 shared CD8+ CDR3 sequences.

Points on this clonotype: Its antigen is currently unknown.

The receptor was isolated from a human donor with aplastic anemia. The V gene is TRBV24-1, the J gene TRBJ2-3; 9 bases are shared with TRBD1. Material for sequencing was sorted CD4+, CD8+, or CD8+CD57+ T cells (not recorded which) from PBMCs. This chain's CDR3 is CATSQSGQGIDTQYF. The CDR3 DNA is TGTGCCACCAGTCAATCGGGACAGGGTATAGATACGCAGTATTTT.